The rows below give T cell receptor beta chains drawn from one sample of a study of identical twins. Each CDR3 protein is one row after TCRdb ran MiXCR on the 5' RACE reads. The sample shows more than 650,000 distinct CDR3 sequences, roughly 6% of them seen only once. Sample: naive T cells sorted from blood. These TCRs come from a man aged 18 to 29 in good health. Both conserved end residues are part of each CDR3. The D gene is left open where the match is weak. The size of a clone is reported for some rows only, either as once, few or many, or as a class for expanded clones.

>TRBJ2-7|TRBV12-3/TRBV12-4|TRBD2|many
TGTGCCAGCACTATCCCTCGGGACGGGAGGGGCGAGCAGTACTTC
CASTIPRDGRGEQYF
>TRBJ2-3|TRBV10-3|NA|many
TGTGCCATCAGCCCTACCACAGATACGCAGTATTTT
CAISPTTDTQYF
>TRBJ2-1|TRBV12-3/TRBV12-4|TRBD2|many
TGTGCCAGCAGCTCTCCGGCGGGAGGGGGGAACTACAATGAGCAGTTCTTC
CASSSPAGGGNYNEQFF
>TRBJ2-2|TRBV4-2|NA|many
TGTGCCAGCAGCCAAGAGACTCTGGGCGGGGAGCTGTTTTTT
CASSQETLGGELFF
>TRBJ2-7|TRBV12-3/TRBV12-4|NA|few
TGTGCCAGCAGTCCCCGGGCCCCTGGGGGCTACGAGCAGTACTTC
CASSPRAPGGYEQYF
>TRBJ1-1|TRBV25-1|NA|many
TGTGCCAGCGAAGTAGGGGAAATAGGCACTGAAGCTTTCTTT
CASEVGEIGTEAFF
>TRBJ2-5|TRBV12-3/TRBV12-4|TRBD1|many
TGTGCCAGCAGTCCCTCACATCCGGGACAGGGGGGAGAGACCCAGTACTTC
CASSPSHPGQGGETQYF
>TRBJ2-1|TRBV7-3|NA|many
TGTGCCAGCAGCTTGGACATCCGCTACAATGAGCAGTTCTTC
CASSLDIRYNEQFF
>TRBJ2-5|TRBV5-1|TRBD1|many
TGCGCCAGCAGCTTGCAGGGGGAAGAGACCCAGTACTTC
CASSLQGEETQYF
>TRBJ2-2|TRBV3-1|TRBD2|few
TGTGCCAGCAGCCAAGAATCGGGAACTAGCGTACTCACCGGGGAGCTGTTTTTT
CASSQESGTSVLTGELFF
>TRBJ2-7|TRBV7-2|NA|many
TGTGCCAGCAGCCTGTGGGGAGATTCCTACGAGCAGTACTTC
CASSLWGDSYEQYF
>TRBJ2-3|TRBV5-1|NA|few
TGCGCCAGCACGGCAGCGCCCGAGGAAGATACGCAGTATTTT
CASTAAPEEDTQYF
>TRBJ2-2|TRBV28|TRBD2|NA
TGTGCCAGCAGCCCATTCGCGGGAGGGGGCACCGGGGAGCTGTTTTTT
CASSPFAGGGTGELFF
>TRBJ1-2|TRBV20-1|TRBD1|many
TGCAGTGCTGGGACAGCCGCTTATGGCTACACCTTC
CSAGTAAYGYTF
>TRBJ2-2|TRBV5-1|TRBD2|many
TGCGCCAGCAGCCGGGGGGATGCCGGGGAGCTGTTTTTT
CASSRGDAGELFF
>TRBJ2-7|TRBV19|TRBD2|few
TGTGCCAGTAGTATAGGGTCTAGCGGCACCTCCTACGAGCAGTACTTC
CASSIGSSGTSYEQYF
>TRBJ2-1|TRBV10-3|TRBD2|few
TGTGCCATCAGTGCCTGGCCTGGAGCGGGAGAGGTCTACAATGAGCAGTTCTTC
CAISAWPGAGEVYNEQFF
>TRBJ2-5|TRBV6-1|NA|many
TGTGCCAGCAGTGAGGGGGTCGGCGCCGGGGAGACCCAGTACTTC
CASSEGVGAGETQYF
>TRBJ2-5|TRBV12-3/TRBV12-4|TRBD1|many
TGTGCCAGCTCTGGGGTGTTAACAGGGGAGCAAGAGACCCAGTACTTC
CASSGVLTGEQETQYF
>TRBJ2-6|TRBV5-1|NA|NA
TGCGCCAGCAGCTTGGACCGCGCCTGGGCCAACGTCCTGACTTTC
CASSLDRAWANVLTF
>TRBJ2-3|TRBV5-1|NA|NA
TGCGCCAGCAGCTTGGTTAGCGGCTCCCCCACAGATACGCAGTATTTT
CASSLVSGSPTDTQYF
>TRBJ2-1|TRBV4-1|NA|NA
TGCGCCAGCAGCCAAGATCCCGAAAATTTCCCCTCCTACAATGAGCAGTTCTTC
CASSQDPENFPSYNEQFF
>TRBJ2-5|TRBV9|TRBD2|many
TGTGCCAGCAGCCCACGACTAGCGGGAACCCAAGAGACCCAGTACTTC
CASSPRLAGTQETQYF
>TRBJ2-7|TRBV5-1|NA|many
TGCGCCAGCAGCTTGCGTGGCAGGCTGGAATGGGACTACGAGCAGTACTTC
CASSLRGRLEWDYEQYF
>TRBJ1-2|TRBV4-1|TRBD1|many
TGCGCCAGCAGCCAAGACGGACAGGGGGCAAAAGGCTACACCTTC
CASSQDGQGAKGYTF
>TRBJ2-1|TRBV7-8|NA|NA
TGTGCCAGCAGCTTAGGCTCTTTTGGGAATGAGCAGTTCTTC
CASSLGSFGNEQFF
>TRBJ2-6|TRBV2|NA|many
TGTGCCAGCAGCATCAACTTGTCTGGGGCCAACGTCCTGACTTTC
CASSINLSGANVLTF
>TRBJ2-1|TRBV20-1|NA|NA
TGCAGTGCTAGAGATTTCGACTCCTACAATGAGCAGTTCTTC
CSARDFDSYNEQFF
>TRBJ1-6|TRBV3-1|TRBD1|many
TGTGCCAGCAGCCAGGATACAGGGGTACGCTCACCCCTCCACTTT
CASSQDTGVRSPLHF
>TRBJ1-4|TRBV6-6|NA|many
TGTGCCAGCGGATTGGGGGGCAGGGAAAAACTGTTTTTT
CASGLGGREKLFF
>TRBJ2-5|TRBV28|TRBD2|many
TGTGCCAGCAGCTTAGGACTAGCGGGGTTAGAGACCCAGTACTTC
CASSLGLAGLETQYF
>TRBJ2-7|TRBV20-1|TRBD1|few
TGCAGTGCCAAGGGGACAGGCGGGGAGCAGTACTTC
CSAKGTGGEQYF